The TCR beta chain under discussion was sequenced for a study of shared clonotypes between healthy human individuals (TCRdb year 2020). In terms of the full investigation: Three men and two women, aged 18 to 49 years, made up the cohort. Blood TCR repertoires of about 5 healthy adults were deeply sequenced to estimate repertoire size and the extent of clonotype sharing between individuals. To increase sequencing depth and limit assay-specific biases, different laboratories used diverse techniques to prepare libraries and sequence TCR repertoires. For each donor, three plates each were used for CD4 naive and CD4 memory, two plates were used for CD8 naive, and one plate was used for CD8 memory. Between about 0.85 and 9.5 billion PBMCs per donor were obtained by leukapheresis.

In regard to this clone: There is no known antigen for this receptor. The record has no base qualities; no much larger clone is one base away.

Study-wide conclusions, independent of this receptor: Higher generation probabilities were observed for clonotypes shared by all four sorted-subset donors than for non-shared clonotypes. Larger estimated clonotype richness was generally found for naive subsets than for memory subsets. The small number of donors limited the genetic and exposure-history diversity represented. About 4.5% of naive CD4, 3.5% of naive CD8, approximately 2.2% of memory CD4, and approximately 0.4% of memory CD8 clonotypes were shared across several donors. Pairwise subsampling led to the expectation that sequencing depth would affect the degree of clonotype sharing among donors. Incomplete sequencing was indicated by rarefaction of sorted-subset datasets, despite the large sequencing depth. Sampling was restricted to blood, and TCR repertoires in tissues likely differ from the TCR repertoires found in blood.

Using the deep immunoSEQ assay, multiplex PCR amplified TCR CDR3 regions from genomic DNA. Genomic DNA extracted from each cell subset was distributed evenly over all wells of several immunoSEQ 96-well plates, and each plate served as one replicate. For sorted subsets, roughly 190 ng of genomic DNA, equivalent to 25,000 to 35,000 T cell genomes, went into each replicate PCR. Purified libraries were quantified with a Qubit 3.0 fluorometer, sized on a Bioanalyzer 2100, and re-quantified with the KAPA Library Quantification kit. A separate single-read 150-cycle Illumina NextSeq 550 flow cell was used to sequence each immunoSEQ 96-well plate. On the authors' methods: The immunoSEQ output contained only junctional sequences without quality scores, so filtering could not match that applied to full-length reads. To assign V/J genes and CDR3, sequences were annotated against IMGT germline references using PyIR, a Python wrapper for IgBLAST v1.9. Reads with weak V/J assignments (E-value above 1e-6), missing CDR3, stop codons, out-of-frame junctions, or ambiguous translated residues were removed. A V3J clonotype was defined by an identical inferred V gene, J gene, and CDR3 amino acid sequence. To compute the percentage overlap between repertoires, the number of shared unique clonotypes was divided by the size of the smaller repertoire. RTK rarefaction, the Chao1 estimator, and Recon v2.1 estimates of unobserved clonotypes were used to assess repertoire richness. Generation probabilities for all TCRbeta clonotypes obtained by the gDNA method from a handful of donors were computed using OLGA. This immuneACCESS table, as held by TCRdb, lists in-frame sequences with V and J called but not all clones. Of the missing ones, under half trace to an unresolved V gene in checked studies; the others have no known cause. The D gene and trimming were derived from the DNA, and the V and J assignments and clone size from that table. The sample data list fewer than 2.5 million clones, and approximately 93% of these were observed just once. The ten largest account for 0.36% of the sample.

Healthy HIV-negative adults with no recently reported acute infections or vaccinations were included as donors. All donors were Caucasian adults living in Nashville, Tennessee, USA. CD4+ T cells were enriched through magnetic negative selection, after which naive cells were positively selected on CD45RA and the remaining negative fraction served as the memory subset. After blood collection by leukapheresis, PBMCs were isolated using Ficoll-Histopaque density gradient centrifugation and then cryopreserved in the vapor phase of liquid nitrogen. Analytical flow cytometry was used to check the purity and quantity of every magnetically sorted T cell population. Each sorted fraction had its genomic DNA isolated and then quantified by UV absorbance on a Nanodrop 2000c. The receptor was isolated from a man between 18 and 29 years old in good health. Some clones in this sample may be carry-over from other donors' samples. Sequencing was performed on naive CD4+ T cells from PBMCs. The sample's cell subset or site label, decoded: CD45RA+ positively selected.

Read as DNA, the sequence is TGTGCCAGTAGTATATCAGTACACTCTGGAAACACCATATATTTT. Translated, this is CASSISVHSGNTIYF. The sequence joins TRBV19 to TRBJ1-3; there is no confident call for the D gene. There are 15 amino acids in the CDR3, from cysteine to phenylalanine inclusive. Only the CDR3 portion is preserved as DNA: 45 bases, with reading frame beginning at the first base. V is shortened by 2 bases, J by 0 bases, and the region joining them spans 8 bases. The germline V gene (reference sequence) yields LNHDA for CDR1 and SQIVND for CDR2.